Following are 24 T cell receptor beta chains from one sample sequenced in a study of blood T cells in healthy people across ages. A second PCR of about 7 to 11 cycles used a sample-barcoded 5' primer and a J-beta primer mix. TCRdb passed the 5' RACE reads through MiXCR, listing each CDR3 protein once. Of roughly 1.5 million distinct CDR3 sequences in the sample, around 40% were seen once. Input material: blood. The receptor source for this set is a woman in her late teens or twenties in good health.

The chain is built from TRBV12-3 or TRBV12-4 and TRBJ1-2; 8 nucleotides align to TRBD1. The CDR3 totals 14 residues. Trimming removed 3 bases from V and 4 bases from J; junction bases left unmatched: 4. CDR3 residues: CASSFAGTGYGYTF. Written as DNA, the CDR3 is TGTGCCAGCAGTTTCGCCGGGACAGGCTATGGCTACACCTTC.

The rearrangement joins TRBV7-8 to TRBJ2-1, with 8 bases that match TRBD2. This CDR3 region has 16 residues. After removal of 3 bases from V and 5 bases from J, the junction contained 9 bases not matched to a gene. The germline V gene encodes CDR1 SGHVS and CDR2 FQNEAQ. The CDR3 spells CASSFSRGGQDNEQFF. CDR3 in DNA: TGTGCCAGCAGCTTTTCACGGGGGGGCCAAGACAATGAGCAGTTCTTC.

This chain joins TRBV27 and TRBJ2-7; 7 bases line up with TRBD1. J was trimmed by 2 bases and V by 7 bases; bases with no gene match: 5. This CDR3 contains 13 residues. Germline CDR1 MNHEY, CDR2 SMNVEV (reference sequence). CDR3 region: CASMDRSTYEQYF. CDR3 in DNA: TGTGCCAGCATGGACAGGTCCACCTACGAGCAGTACTTC.

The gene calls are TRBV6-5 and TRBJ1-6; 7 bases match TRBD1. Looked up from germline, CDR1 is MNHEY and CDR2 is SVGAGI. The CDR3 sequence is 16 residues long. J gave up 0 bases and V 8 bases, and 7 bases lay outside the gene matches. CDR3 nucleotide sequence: TGTGCCAGCCGAGACAGGGCTAGCTCCTATAATTCACCCCTCCACTTT. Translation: CASRDRASSYNSPLHF.

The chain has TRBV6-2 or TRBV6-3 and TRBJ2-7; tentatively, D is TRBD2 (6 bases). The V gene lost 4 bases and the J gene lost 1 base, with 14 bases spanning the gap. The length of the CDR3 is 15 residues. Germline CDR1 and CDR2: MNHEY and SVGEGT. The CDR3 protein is CASSSPWGVSYEQYF. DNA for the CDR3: TGTGCCAGCAGTTCACCCTGGGGGGTTTCCTACGAGCAGTACTTC.

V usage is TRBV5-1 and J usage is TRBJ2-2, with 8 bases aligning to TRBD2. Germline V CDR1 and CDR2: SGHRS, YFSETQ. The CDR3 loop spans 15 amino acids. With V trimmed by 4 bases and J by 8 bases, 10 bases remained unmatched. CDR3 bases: TGCGCCAGCAGCACAACTAGCGGCAAGTCTGGGGAGCTGTTTTTT. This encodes CASSTTSGKSGELFF.

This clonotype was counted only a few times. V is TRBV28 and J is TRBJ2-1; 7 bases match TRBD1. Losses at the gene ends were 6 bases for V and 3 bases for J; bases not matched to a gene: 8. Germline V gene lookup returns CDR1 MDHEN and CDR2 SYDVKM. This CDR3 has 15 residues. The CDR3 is CASRKPGGSYNEQFF. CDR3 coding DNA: TGTGCCAGCAGGAAACCAGGGGGAAGCTACAATGAGCAGTTCTTC.

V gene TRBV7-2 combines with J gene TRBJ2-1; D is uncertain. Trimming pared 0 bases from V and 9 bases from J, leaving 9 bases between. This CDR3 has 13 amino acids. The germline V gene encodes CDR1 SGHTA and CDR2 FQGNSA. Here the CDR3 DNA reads TGTGCCAGCAGCTTAGCAAGTCCTGGTGAGCAGTTCTTC. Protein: CASSLASPGEQFF. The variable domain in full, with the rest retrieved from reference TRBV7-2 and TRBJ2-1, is GAGVSQSPSNKVTEKGKDVELRCDPISGHTALYWYRQSLGQGLEFLIYFQGNSAPDKSGLPSDRFSAERTGGSVSTLTIQRTQQEDSAVYLCASSLASPGEQFFGPGTRLTVL.

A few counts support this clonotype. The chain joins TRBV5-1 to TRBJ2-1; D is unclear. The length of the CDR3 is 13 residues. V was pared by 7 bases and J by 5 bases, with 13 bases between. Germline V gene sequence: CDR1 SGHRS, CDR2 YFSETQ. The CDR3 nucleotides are TGCGCCAGCGCCCCCCCAGCGAACAATGAGCAGTTCTTC. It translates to CASAPPANNEQFF.

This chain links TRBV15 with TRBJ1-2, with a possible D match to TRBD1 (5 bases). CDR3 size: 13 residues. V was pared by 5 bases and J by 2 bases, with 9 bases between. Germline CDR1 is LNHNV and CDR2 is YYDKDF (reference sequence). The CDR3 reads CATSYGGNYGYTF. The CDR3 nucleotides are TGTGCCACCAGCTATGGGGGGAACTATGGCTACACCTTC.

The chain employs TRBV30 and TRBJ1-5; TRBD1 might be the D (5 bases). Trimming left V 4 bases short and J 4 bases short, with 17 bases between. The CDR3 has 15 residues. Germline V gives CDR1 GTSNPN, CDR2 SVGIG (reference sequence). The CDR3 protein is CAWIPKGEGNQPQHF. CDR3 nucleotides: TGTGCCTGGATCCCAAAGGGTGAGGGGAATCAGCCCCAGCATTTT.

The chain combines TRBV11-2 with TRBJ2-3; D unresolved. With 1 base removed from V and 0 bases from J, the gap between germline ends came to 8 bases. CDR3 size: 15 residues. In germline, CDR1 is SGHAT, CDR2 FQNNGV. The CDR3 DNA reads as TGTGCCAGCAGCTTAGTTTGGAGAAGCACAGATACGCAGTATTTT. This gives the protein CASSLVWRSTDTQYF.

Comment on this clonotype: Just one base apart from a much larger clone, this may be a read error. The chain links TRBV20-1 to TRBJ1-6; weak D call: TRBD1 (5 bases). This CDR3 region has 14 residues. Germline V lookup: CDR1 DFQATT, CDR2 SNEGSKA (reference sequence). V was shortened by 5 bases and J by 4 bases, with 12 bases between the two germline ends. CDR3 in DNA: TGCAGTGCTGTGGGCAGGGCATATAATTCACCCCTCCACTTT. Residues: CSAVGRAYNSPLHF.

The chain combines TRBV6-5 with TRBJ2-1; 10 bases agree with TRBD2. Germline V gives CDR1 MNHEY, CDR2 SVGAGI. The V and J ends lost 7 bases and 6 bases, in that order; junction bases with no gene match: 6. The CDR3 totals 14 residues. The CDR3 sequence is CASTQTSGINEQFF. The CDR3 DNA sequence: TGTGCCAGCACCCAAACTAGCGGGATCAATGAGCAGTTCTTC.

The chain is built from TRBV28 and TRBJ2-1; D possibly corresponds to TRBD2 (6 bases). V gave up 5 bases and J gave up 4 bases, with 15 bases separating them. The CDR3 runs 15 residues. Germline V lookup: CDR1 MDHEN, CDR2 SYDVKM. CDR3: CASSKRLDIYNEQFF. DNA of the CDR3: TGTGCCAGCAGTAAGAGACTAGACATATACAATGAGCAGTTCTTC.

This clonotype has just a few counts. The CDR3 DNA is TGTGCCAGCAGCTTTGGAGTTGCGGGGCGAGAGACCCAGTACTTC. Translation gives CASSFGVAGRETQYF. The rearrangement links TRBV7-8 to TRBJ2-5; weak D call: TRBD2 (6 bases). The CDR3 sequence is 15 residues long. Germline loops: CDR1 SGHVS, CDR2 FQNEAQ. The ends were cut back, 3 bases at V and 4 bases at J, with 15 bases in the middle.

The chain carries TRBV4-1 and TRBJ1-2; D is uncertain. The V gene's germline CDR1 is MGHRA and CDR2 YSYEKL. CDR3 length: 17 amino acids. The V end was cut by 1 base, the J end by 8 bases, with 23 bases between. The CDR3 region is CASSQGSVDVRLGGYTF. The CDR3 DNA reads TGCGCCAGCAGCCAAGGTTCCGTGGACGTTAGGTTGGGAGGCTACACCTTC.

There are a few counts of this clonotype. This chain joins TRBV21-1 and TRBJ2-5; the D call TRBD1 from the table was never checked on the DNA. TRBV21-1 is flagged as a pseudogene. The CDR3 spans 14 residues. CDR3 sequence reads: CASSKGRGQRAQYF. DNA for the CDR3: TGTGCCAGCAGCAAGGGACGGGGACAGAGGGCCCAGTACTTC.

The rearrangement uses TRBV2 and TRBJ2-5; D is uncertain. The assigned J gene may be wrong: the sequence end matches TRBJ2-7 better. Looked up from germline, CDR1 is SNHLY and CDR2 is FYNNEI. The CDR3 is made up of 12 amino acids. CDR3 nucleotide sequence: TGTGCCAGCAGTGAACACACCTACGAGCAGTACTTC. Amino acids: CASSEHTYEQYF.

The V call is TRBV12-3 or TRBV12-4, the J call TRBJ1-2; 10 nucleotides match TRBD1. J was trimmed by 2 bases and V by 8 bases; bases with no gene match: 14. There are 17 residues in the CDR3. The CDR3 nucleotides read TGTGCCAGCTATTCAGGGGACAGGGGAGTAGTAAACTATGGCTACACCTTC. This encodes CASYSGDRGVVNYGYTF.

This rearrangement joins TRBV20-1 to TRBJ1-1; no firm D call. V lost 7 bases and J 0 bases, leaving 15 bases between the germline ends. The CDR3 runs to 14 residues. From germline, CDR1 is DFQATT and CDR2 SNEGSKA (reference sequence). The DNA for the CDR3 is TGCAGTGTTCAAGTTGGCGGCATGAACACTGAAGCTTTCTTT. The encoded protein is CSVQVGGMNTEAFF.

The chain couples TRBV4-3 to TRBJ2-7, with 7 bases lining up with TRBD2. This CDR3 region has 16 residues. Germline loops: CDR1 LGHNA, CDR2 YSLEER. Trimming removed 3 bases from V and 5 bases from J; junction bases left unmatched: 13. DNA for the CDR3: TGCGCCAGCAGCCAGGGTGAATGGGGGGGACTTGACGAGCAGTACTTC. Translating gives CASSQGEWGGLDEQYF.

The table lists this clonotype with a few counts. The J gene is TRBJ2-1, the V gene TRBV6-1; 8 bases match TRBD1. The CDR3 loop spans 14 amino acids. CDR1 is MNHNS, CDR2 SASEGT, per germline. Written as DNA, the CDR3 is TGTGCGACCAGTGAATGGACAGGGTACAATGAGCAGTTCTTC. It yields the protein CATSEWTGYNEQFF.

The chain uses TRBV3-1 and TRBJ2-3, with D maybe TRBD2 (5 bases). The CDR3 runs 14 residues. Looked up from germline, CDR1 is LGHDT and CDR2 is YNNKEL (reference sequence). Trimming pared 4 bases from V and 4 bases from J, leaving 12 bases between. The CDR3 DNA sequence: TGTGCCAGCAGCCCTCCCGGGATCTCAGATACGCAGTATTTT. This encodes CASSPPGISDTQYF.